Below are 3 T cell receptor beta chains sequenced from a single sample in a study of blood T cell repertoires in COVID-19. Repertoires were generated with immunoSEQ multiplex PCR, while TCRdb's copy carries only in-frame clones and drops some. The repertoire holds 110,000 or so clones, 90% seen once, with around 1.1% in the top ten. Sequencing input: peripheral blood. Source of these receptors: a human donor in a cohort sampled during active COVID-19.

The V and J genes are TRBV7-3 and TRBJ2-2; 10 bases are a match to TRBD2. The CDR3 loop spans 14 amino acids. Germline CDR1 reads SGHTA; CDR2 reads FQGTGA. V trimming: 6 bases; J trimming: 6 bases; junction bases outside the gene matches: 4. The chain's CDR3 is CASRVSGGSGELFF. Written as DNA, the CDR3 is TGTGCCAGCAGAGTTAGCGGGGGGTCCGGGGAGCTGTTTTTT.

CDR3 sequence reads: CASSERQENFHSPLHF. CDR3 sequence (DNA): TGTGCCAGCAGTGAACGGCAGGAAAATTTTCATTCACCCCTCCACTTT. This chain connects TRBV2 to TRBJ1-6, with D unclear. Trimming removed 2 bases at V and 8 bases at J, with 16 bases between. Germline CDR1 reads SNHLY; CDR2 reads FYNNEI. The CDR3 covers 16 residues. The variable domain in full, with the rest retrieved from reference TRBV2 and TRBJ1-6, is EPEVTQTPSHQVTQMGQEVILRCVPISNHLYFYWYRQILGQKVEFLVSFYNNEISEKSEIFDDQFSVERPDGSNFTLKIRSTKLEDSAMYFCASSERQENFHSPLHFGNGTRLTVT.

The chain recombines TRBV9 with TRBJ2-5; 8 bases are shared with TRBD1. V was clipped by 5 bases and J by 5 bases; unmatched bases: 17. This CDR3 region has 17 residues. Germline-derived CDR1 and CDR2 are SGDLS and YYNGEE. The CDR3 DNA is TGTGCCAGCAGACCATACAAAGCCCGGACAGGGACGGAGACCCAGTACTTC. Translating it yields CASRPYKARTGTETQYF.